Listed below are T cell receptor beta chains from one sample, sequenced in a study of blood T cell repertoires in COVID-19. Data came from immunoSEQ multiplex PCR; TCRdb stores just in-frame clones and leaves some out. Among about 300,000 clones listed, approximately 86% were seen once. Sequences were obtained from PBMCs or T cells enriched from blood (not recorded which). The receptor source for this set is a woman younger than 30 who had recovered from COVID-19. CDR3s include the opening cysteine and the closing phenylalanine or tryptophan. A D gene is named only where the DNA matches it firmly. Not every row has a clone size; where given, it reads once, few, many or a size class.

D gene	V gene	clone size	J gene	CDR3 DNA	CDR3 protein
TRBD2	TRBV5-1	.	TRBJ2-1	TGCGCCAGCAGCTTACGAACTAGCGGGAGACAGTTCTTC	CASSLRTSGRQFF
TRBD1	TRBV6-5	once	TRBJ1-3	TGTGCCAGCAGTTACACCTGGACAGGGCCTGGAAACACCATATATTTT	CASSYTWTGPGNTIYF
.	TRBV2	.	TRBJ2-5	TGTGCCAGCAGTGAATTCGGTCTAGAGACCCAGTACTTC	CASSEFGLETQYF
.	TRBV18	few	TRBJ2-4	TGTGCCAGCTCACACACAGTACTCTCCAAAAACATTCAGTACTTC	CASSHTVLSKNIQYF
TRBD2	TRBV9	.	TRBJ2-7	TGTGCCAGCAGCGTAATGGGCGGGGGAATCTACGAGCAGTACTTC	CASSVMGGGIYEQYF
.	TRBV13	.	TRBJ1-1	TGTGCCAGCAGTCGGAGCACTGAAGCTTTCTTT	CASSRSTEAFF
TRBD1	TRBV3-1/TRBV3-2	.	TRBJ1-6	TGTGCCAGCAGAGACAGGGTTAATTCACCCCTCCACTTT	CASRDRVNSPLHF
.	TRBV9	.	TRBJ1-1	TGTGCCAGCAGCGTAGGAGCGGGGACTGAAGCTTTCTTT	CASSVGAGTEAFF
TRBD1	TRBV5-6	.	TRBJ1-5	TGTGCCAGCAGCTTGCGGCAGGGGGCAAATCAGCCCCAGCATTTT	CASSLRQGANQPQHF
.	TRBV4-3	.	TRBJ1-2	TGCGCCAGCAGCCAAGAGCGGGACCCCTATGGCTACACCTTC	CASSQERDPYGYTF
.	TRBV2	.	TRBJ1-3	TGTGCCAGCAGTAGGGGATCTTCCGGAAACACCATATATTTT	CASSRGSSGNTIYF
TRBD1	TRBV7-6	.	TRBJ2-3	TGTGCCAGCAGCTTGACAGGGTTCAACACAGATACGCAGTATTTT	CASSLTGFNTDTQYF
.	TRBV5-1	.	TRBJ1-1	TGCGCCAGCGCCGCAAGCGGACTTACTGAAGCTTTCTTT	CASAASGLTEAFF
.	TRBV18	once	TRBJ2-7	TGTGCCAGCTCACGTGAGACTAGGCTGGAGCAGTACTTC	CASSRETRLEQYF
.	TRBV15	once	TRBJ2-3	TGTGCCACCAGCCTTCTAGGAGGAGATACGCAGTATTTT	CATSLLGGDTQYF
TRBD1	TRBV7-8	.	TRBJ2-1	TGTGCCAGCAGCTTAGTACAGGGGGCTATCAATGAGCAGTTCTTC	CASSLVQGAINEQFF
.	TRBV19	.	TRBJ1-5	TGTGCCGAGAGGCAATCGATCCGGTCTCGGCCCCAGCATTTT	CAERQSIRSRPQHF
.	TRBV5-6	.	TRBJ2-2	TGTGCCAGCAGCTGGGGTAGCGGTGTTATCGGGGAGCTGTTTTTT	CASSWGSGVIGELFF
TRBD1	TRBV6-5	.	TRBJ1-4	TGTGCCACCCAGCGGGACAGGGTTAATGAAAAACTGTTTTTT	CATQRDRVNEKLFF
.	TRBV11-2	.	TRBJ2-7	TGTGCCAGCAGCTTAGATCGGTATGCAGCGCTTTCGAGCTACGAGCAGTACTTC	CASSLDRYAALSSYEQYF
.	TRBV19	.	TRBJ1-1	TGTGCCAGTAGTATGGCTAGAGAAATCATGAACACTGAAGCTTTCTTT	CASSMAREIMNTEAFF
TRBD1	TRBV19	.	TRBJ1-5	TGTGCCAGTAGCACTCCGGGACAGGGGGTGAGCAATCAGCCCCAGCATTTT	CASSTPGQGVSNQPQHF
TRBD1	TRBV30	.	TRBJ1-3	TGTGCCTGGAGATGGGACAGCGGACACTCTGGAAACACCATATATTTT	CAWRWDSGHSGNTIYF
.	TRBV19	.	TRBJ2-2	TGTGCCAGTAGTATAGGGGCCATGAGGGGGTCCGGGGAGCTGTTTTTT	CASSIGAMRGSGELFF
TRBD1	TRBV3-1/TRBV3-2	once	TRBJ1-3	TGTGCCAGCAGCCAAGTATGGGACAGGGCTGGAAACACCATATATTTT	CASSQVWDRAGNTIYF
TRBD2	TRBV9	.	TRBJ2-1	TGTGCCAGCAGCGTAGGGCTAGCGGGGGGGATCTATGAGCAGTTCTTC	CASSVGLAGGIYEQFF
.	TRBV18	.	TRBJ1-3	TGTGCCAGCTCACCAACCGGGACTGTCACTCAACCCCACGTAAACACCATATATTTT	CASSPTGTVTQPHVNTIYF
TRBD2	TRBV7-2	.	TRBJ2-2	TGTGCCAGCAGCTGGCGTAGCGGGGGGTCGAACACCGGGGAGCTGTTTTTT	CASSWRSGGSNTGELFF
TRBD1	TRBV13	.	TRBJ2-2	TGTGCCAGCAGCTTGGTTGCAGGGGGCGGAACCGGGGAGCTGTTTTTT	CASSLVAGGGTGELFF
.	TRBV30	once	TRBJ2-7	TGTGCCTGGAGCGACCCTCTCTTGGCGGGGTCGGCCTACGAGCAGTACTTC	CAWSDPLLAGSAYEQYF
TRBD2	TRBV5-1	.	TRBJ2-7	TGCGCCAGCAGCGTAGGGTCCACGGGAGGTTACACCTACGAGCAGTACTTC	CASSVGSTGGYTYEQYF
TRBD1	TRBV5-1	.	TRBJ2-7	TGCGCCAGCAGCTTGGAGGGACAGGCTACCTACGAGCAGTACTTC	CASSLEGQATYEQYF
.	TRBV11-2	once	TRBJ1-2	TGTGCCAGCAGCTCACAGGCTTCCTATGGCTACACCTTC	CASSSQASYGYTF
.	TRBV28	.	TRBJ2-7	TGTGCCAGCAGTAGACAGCCCCTCTTGAGGTACGAGCAGTACTTC	CASSRQPLLRYEQYF
TRBD1	TRBV7-4	.	TRBJ2-7	TGTGCCAGCAGTCAGTTCCGGGACAGGGAAACGGGACTCTTAACCGCGGGGTACGAGCAGTACTTC	CASSQFRDRETGLLTAGYEQYF
.	TRBV18	.	TRBJ1-1	TGTGCCAGCTCACCCCAGGGCACTGAAGCTTTCTTT	CASSPQGTEAFF